This T cell receptor (beta chain) was sequenced during a study of blood T cell repertoires in COVID-19. Study summary: The origin of the acute and convalescent COVID-19 samples was the United States, Italy and Spain. In each case, the material was cDNA or gDNA derived from T cells, B-cell-depleted T cells, or PBMCs.

The repertoire was sequenced with immunoSEQ multiplex PCR; TCRdb's copy has only in-frame clones and lacks some. The data contain roughly 100,000 clones, over 75% of them singletons. The V gene's germline CDR1 is SEHNR and CDR2 FQNEAQ (reference sequence). The CDR3 has 17 residues. The V end lost 6 bases, the J end lost 0 bases, and 15 bases lay between the germline ends. The receptor was isolated from an elderly woman with acute or convalescent COVID-19. This chain links TRBV7-9 with TRBJ1-6; D not resolved. Sequenced input: peripheral blood. The CDR3 spells CASSHPMGSSYNSPLHF. CDR3 coding DNA: TGTGCCAGCAGTCACCCAATGGGGAGCTCCTATAATTCACCCCTCCACTTT.